This T cell receptor (beta chain) was found in a study of response to subunit inactivated influenza vaccine. Germline loops: CDR1 MDHEN, CDR2 SYDVKM. The CDR3 length is 18 residues. J was trimmed by 0 bases and V by 6 bases; bases with no gene match: 10. There are a few counts of this clonotype. Antigen unknown. Regarding the study as a whole: Authors suggested each seasonal flu vaccination may recruit only limited numbers of new T cells.

One entry per CDR3 protein, called by TCRdb with MiXCR from the RT-PCR reads. The profile shows roughly 650,000 distinct CDR3 sequences, 15% to 18% of them singletons. The V gene is TRBV28, the J gene TRBJ2-4; 11 nucleotides match TRBD1. The material was PBMCs from blood, obtained about 12 days after vaccination. This TCR was sampled from a man in his fifties or sixties who received an inactivated influenza vaccine. This CDR3 is CASSPGQGGILAKNIQYF. CDR3 sequence (DNA): TGTGCCAGCAGCCCGGGACAGGGGGGAATTTTAGCCAAAAACATTCAGTACTTC. The complete variable domain, with remaining parts taken from reference TRBV28 and TRBJ2-4, reads DVKVTQSSRYLVKRTGEKVFLECVQDMDHENMFWYRQDPGLGLRLIYFSYDVKMKEKGDIPEGYSVSREKKERFSLILESASTNQTSMYLCASSPGQGGILAKNIQYFGAGTRLSVL.